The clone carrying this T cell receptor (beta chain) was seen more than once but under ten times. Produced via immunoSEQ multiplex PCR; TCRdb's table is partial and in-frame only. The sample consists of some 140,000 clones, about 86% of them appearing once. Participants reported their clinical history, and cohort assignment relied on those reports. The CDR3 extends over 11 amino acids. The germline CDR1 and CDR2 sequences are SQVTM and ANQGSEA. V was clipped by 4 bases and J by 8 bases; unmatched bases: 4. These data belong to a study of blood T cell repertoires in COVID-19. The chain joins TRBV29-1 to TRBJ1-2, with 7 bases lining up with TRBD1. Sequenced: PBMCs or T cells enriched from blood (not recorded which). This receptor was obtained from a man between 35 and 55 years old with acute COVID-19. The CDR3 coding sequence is TGCAGCGTTGGACAGGGCGAAGGCTACACCTTC. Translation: CSVGQGEGYTF. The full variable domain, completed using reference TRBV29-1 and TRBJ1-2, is SAVISQKPSRDICQRGTSLTIQCQVDSQVTMMFWYRQQPGQSLTLIATANQGSEATYESGFVIDKFPISRPNLTFSTLTVSNMSPEDSSIYLCSVGQGEGYTFGSGTRLTVV.